This paragraph reports one T cell receptor beta chain. The primer mix had 60 Vbeta and 13 Jbeta primers. The protocol was immunoSEQ multiplex PCR, while the TCRdb copy is restricted to in-frame clones and leaves out a portion. The data contain 150,000 to 200,000 clones, 87% of them singletons. Deletions cut 6 bases from V and 0 bases from J, with 11 bases between. The CDR3 covers 14 residues. From germline, CDR1 is WNHNN and CDR2 SYGVQD (reference sequence). This entry is derived from a study of cytomegalovirus exposure and HLA in healthy donors. The sequence was collected from a girl less than two years old in good health and CMV-seronegative. Sequenced sample: PBMCs. The V call is TRBV10-1, the J call TRBJ1-2, with no clear D. CDR3 nucleotides: TGCGCCAGCAGGACGACTGATTCTAACTATGGCTACACCTTC. Amino acids: CASRTTDSNYGYTF.